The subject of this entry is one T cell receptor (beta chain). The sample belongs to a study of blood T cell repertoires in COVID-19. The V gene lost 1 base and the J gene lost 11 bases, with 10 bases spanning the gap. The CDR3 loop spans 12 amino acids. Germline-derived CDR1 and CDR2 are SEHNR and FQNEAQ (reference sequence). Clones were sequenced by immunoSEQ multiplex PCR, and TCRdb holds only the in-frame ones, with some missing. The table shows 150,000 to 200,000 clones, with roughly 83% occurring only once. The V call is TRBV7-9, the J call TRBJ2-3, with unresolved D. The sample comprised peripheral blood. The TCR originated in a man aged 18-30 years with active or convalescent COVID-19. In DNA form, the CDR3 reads TGTGCCAGCAGCTTAGGGAGCTCGGGGCAGTATTTT. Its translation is CASSLGSSGQYF.